Below, 30 T cell receptor beta chains from the same sample are listed, as sequenced in a study of T cell repertoires in ileal Crohn's disease. The method was immunoSEQ multiplex PCR; TCRdb's version includes in-frame clones alone and lacks a portion of them. The sample lists roughly 7,300 clones; 80% to 95% were seen once. The sample taken for sequencing was ileal tissue. These receptors all come from an adult with Crohn's disease.

The rearrangement uses TRBV7-8 and TRBJ2-1; TRBD1 agrees at 7 bases. V shed 5 bases, J shed 11 bases, and the junction held 3 bases outside the gene matches. CDR3 length: 11 residues. The germline CDR1 and CDR2 sequences are SGHVS and FQNEAQ. CDR3 nucleotide sequence: TGTGCCAGCAGCCGGGACAGAAAGCAGTTCTTC. It specifies CASSRDRKQFF.

The V gene is TRBV30, the J gene TRBJ1-4; D not certain. The CDR3 totals 14 residues. V lost 3 bases and J 7 bases, leaving 15 bases between the germline ends. CDR1 is GTSNPN, CDR2 SVGIG, per germline (reference sequence). The CDR3 coding sequence is TGTGCCTGGAGAGCACCCTGGGGAGGTGAAAAACTGTTTTTT. Its translation is CAWRAPWGGEKLFF.

The chain couples TRBV20-1 to TRBJ2-1; maybe TRBD1 (6 bases). With 0 bases removed from V and 10 bases from J, the gap between germline ends came to 7 bases. Germline loops: CDR1 DFQATT, CDR2 SNEGSKA (reference sequence). The CDR3 runs 11 residues. Here the CDR3 reads CSARDDREQFF. The CDR3 nucleotides read TGCAGTGCTAGAGATGACAGGGAGCAGTTCTTC.

This clone was seen only once. The chain carries TRBV5-1 and TRBJ2-2; 8 nucleotides line up with TRBD1. Trimming took 3 bases from V and 5 from J; bases not matched to a gene: 3. Germline CDR1 is SGHRS and CDR2 is YFSETQ. The CDR3 loop spans 14 amino acids. CDR3 region: CASSYRTGTGELFF. The CDR3 nucleotides read TGCGCCAGCAGCTACCGGACAGGGACCGGGGAGCTGTTTTTT.

V usage is TRBV9 and J usage is TRBJ2-5, with 10 bases aligning to TRBD2. Germline V lookup: CDR1 SGDLS, CDR2 YYNGEE. The CDR3 is made up of 16 amino acids. Unmatched junction bases numbered 5, after V lost 0 bases and J lost 3 bases. CDR3 in amino acids: CASSVGGLAGEETQYF. CDR3 nucleotides: TGTGCCAGCAGCGTAGGAGGGCTAGCGGGAGAAGAGACCCAGTACTTC.

The chain links TRBV27 to TRBJ1-1; D may be TRBD1 (6 bases). Trimming stripped 2 bases from V and 5 bases from J, with 12 bases between. The CDR3 length is 14 residues. Germline V CDR1 and CDR2: MNHEY, SMNVEV (reference sequence). The CDR3, as DNA: TGTGCCAGCAGTTTAGTTCAGGGGCGGACTGAAGCTTTCTTT. Translated: CASSLVQGRTEAFF.

This sequence joins TRBV6-4 and TRBJ2-1, with 8 bases matching TRBD2. CDR1 is MRHNA, CDR2 SNTAGT, per germline. CDR3 length: 15 amino acids. The V gene end was trimmed by 4 bases and the J gene end by 4 bases; junction bases not matched to a gene: 6. Here the CDR3 reads CASSGESGRYNEQFF. The DNA of the CDR3 is TGTGCCAGCAGTGGAGAAAGCGGGAGATACAATGAGCAGTTCTTC.

The chain uses TRBV4-2 and TRBJ2-3; TRBD2 is a possible D gene (7 bases). Germline lookup yields CDR1 LGHNA and CDR2 YNFKEQ. The ends were cut back, 0 bases at V and 6 bases at J, with 13 bases in the middle. The CDR3 is 15 residues long. CDR3 loop: CASSQDRGGADTQYF. CDR3 sequence (DNA): TGTGCCAGCAGCCAAGATAGGGGGGGCGCGGATACGCAGTATTTT.

This clone was seen just once. The chain has TRBV18 and TRBJ1-6; a possible D gene is TRBD1 (6 bases). From germline, CDR1 is KGHSH and CDR2 LQKENI. V was clipped by 4 bases and J by 5 bases, with 9 bases between them. This CDR3 contains 14 residues. CDR3 nucleotides: TGTGCCAGCTCACTACGGACAGATAATTCACCCCTCCACTTT. Its translation is CASSLRTDNSPLHF.

This clone was counted a single time. The rearrangement links TRBV6-1 to TRBJ2-1; no firm D call. Trimming removed 5 bases from V and 0 bases from J, with 11 bases in between. This CDR3 spans 15 amino acids. The germline CDR1 and CDR2 sequences are MNHNS and SASEGT. CDR3 in amino acids: CASSLRASSYNEQFF. The DNA for the CDR3 is TGTGCCAGCAGTCTGCGTGCTAGCTCCTACAATGAGCAGTTCTTC.

This clone was detected once. The chain combines TRBV19 with TRBJ1-1, with 10 bases identical to TRBD1. V gave up 10 bases and J gave up 2 bases; unmatched junction bases: 7. Germline loops: CDR1 LNHDA, CDR2 SQIVND (reference sequence). The CDR3 runs to 14 residues. CDR3 region: CATGTGVGNTEAFF. In DNA form, the CDR3 reads TGTGCCACTGGGACAGGGGTGGGAAACACTGAAGCTTTCTTT.

This chain uses TRBV6-5 with TRBJ2-7; 7 bases line up with TRBD1. With V trimmed by 0 bases and J by 5 bases, 7 bases remained unmatched. The germline V gene encodes CDR1 MNHEY and CDR2 SVGAGI. The CDR3 length is 15 residues. The CDR3 here is CASSYSMAGGNEQYF. The CDR3 DNA follows: TGTGCCAGCAGTTACTCGATGGCAGGGGGAAACGAGCAGTACTTC.

The chain recombines TRBV5-6 with TRBJ2-7; D may be TRBD2 (5 bases). Germline V CDR1 and CDR2: SGHDT, YYEEEE. This CDR3 contains 14 residues. V dropped 4 bases and J dropped 0 bases, with 11 bases sitting between them. CDR3: CASSPGVNSYEQYF. The CDR3 nucleotides are TGTGCCAGCAGCCCCGGGGTAAACTCCTACGAGCAGTACTTC.

V gene TRBV18 combines with J gene TRBJ2-1, with 8 bases fitting TRBD1. The trim removed 0 bases at V and 3 bases at J, leaving 1 base unmatched. The CDR3 totals 15 residues. The germline gives CDR1 KGHSH, CDR2 LQKENI. This chain's CDR3 is CASSPPGQVYNEQFF. CDR3 nucleotide sequence: TGTGCCAGCTCACCACCGGGACAGGTCTACAATGAGCAGTTCTTC.

V is TRBV6-1 and J is TRBJ1-2; D perhaps matches TRBD1 (5 bases). V lost 5 bases to trimming and J lost 6 bases, with 13 bases between them. The CDR3 length is 13 residues. Germline V gene sequence: CDR1 MNHNS, CDR2 SASEGT. The CDR3 reads CASSIQGVDGYTF. The CDR3 DNA reads TGTGCCAGCAGTATACAAGGGGTTGATGGCTACACCTTC.

CDR3 protein: CASSGGSERLLSRNTIYF. CDR3 coding DNA: TGTGCCAGCAGCGGAGGCAGCGAGCGGCTCTTGTCTAGAAACACCATATATTTT. V and J are TRBV9 and TRBJ1-3; D unclear. The V end lost 3 bases, the J end lost 5 bases, and 24 bases lay between the germline ends. CDR3 length: 18 residues. From germline, CDR1 is SGDLS and CDR2 YYNGEE.

This sequence joins TRBV5-1 and TRBJ2-5; possibly TRBD2 for D (7 bases). The CDR3 covers 13 residues. Trimming stripped 5 bases from V and 5 bases from J, with 13 bases between. Germline CDR1 and CDR2: SGHRS and YFSETQ. CDR3 nucleotides: TGCGCCAGCAGACCACAGGGAGGGGAGACCCAGTACTTC. Translating gives CASRPQGGETQYF.

V and J are TRBV10-3 and TRBJ1-2; D gene uncertain. Germline lookup yields CDR1 ENHRY and CDR2 SYGVKD. The CDR3 contains 12 residues. Between the trimmed V and J ends, which lost 3 bases and 8 bases, there was a span of 10 bases. The CDR3 coding sequence is TGTGCCATCAGTGAAGGAGGAAACGGCTACACCTTC. Encoded protein: CAISEGGNGYTF.

This chain uses TRBV5-1 with TRBJ2-7, with TRBD2 identical over 8 bases. Germline V gene lookup returns CDR1 SGHRS and CDR2 YFSETQ. The trim removed 4 bases at V and 3 bases at J, leaving 6 bases unmatched. The CDR3 is 14 residues long. The CDR3 DNA sequence: TGCGCCAGCAGCGTGAAAGCGGGAGACTACGAGCAGTACTTC. Its protein is CASSVKAGDYEQYF.

CDR3 DNA: TGCAGCGTCTTGATATACACTAGAAGCTCCTACAATGAGCAGTTCTTC. This gives the protein CSVLIYTRSSYNEQFF. V usage is TRBV29-1 and J usage is TRBJ2-1, with a possible D match to TRBD2 (5 bases). CDR1 and CDR2 from the germline V gene are SQVTM and ANQGSEA. CDR3 length equals 16 residues. Trimming pared 6 bases from V and 0 bases from J, leaving 18 bases between.

J is TRBJ1-1 and V is TRBV19; D remains unclear. The CDR3 has 15 residues. Trimming took off 5 bases at V and 1 base at J, with 14 bases between the two ends. Germline lookup yields CDR1 LNHDA and CDR2 SQIVND (reference sequence). This CDR3 reads CASSPWATANTEAFF. CDR3 DNA sequence: TGTGCCAGTAGTCCTTGGGCCACTGCGAACACTGAAGCTTTCTTT.

V is TRBV9 and J is TRBJ1-1; D is ambiguous. Germline CDR1 SGDLS, CDR2 YYNGEE. V lost 0 bases to trimming and J lost 0 bases, with 15 bases between them. The CDR3 covers 17 residues. CDR3 coding DNA: TGTGCCAGCAGCGTAGTTTCAGGACGGGGAATGAACACTGAAGCTTTCTTT. Its translation is CASSVVSGRGMNTEAFF.

V gene TRBV2 combines with J gene TRBJ2-1; 11 bases fit TRBD2. From germline, CDR1 is SNHLY and CDR2 FYNNEI. This CDR3 spans 15 amino acids. V lost 5 bases to trimming and J lost 7 bases; unmatched junction nucleotides: 7. CDR3 sequence (DNA): TGTGCCAGCAGTATCCTAGCGGGAGGTAGGAATGAGCAGTTCTTC. It translates to CASSILAGGRNEQFF.

V and J are TRBV7-3 and TRBJ2-1; 8 nucleotides line up with TRBD2. Germline V gives CDR1 SGHTA, CDR2 FQGTGA. The J segment lost 4 bases and the V segment lost 2 bases, leaving 10 bases of the junction unmatched. The CDR3 sequence is 17 residues long. CDR3 protein: CASSLSSSPSGYNEQFF. The DNA for the CDR3 is TGTGCCAGCAGCTTATCCTCTTCTCCTAGCGGGTACAATGAGCAGTTCTTC.

The chain carries TRBV28 and TRBJ2-1; 10 nucleotides agree with TRBD2. The CDR3 is 15 residues long. Trimming took 6 bases from V and 3 from J; bases not matched to a gene: 5. Germline V CDR1 and CDR2: MDHEN, SYDVKM. DNA for the CDR3: TGTGCCAGCAGCGGCCTAGCGGGAGTCTACAATGAGCAGTTCTTC. This sequence encodes CASSGLAGVYNEQFF.

The rearrangement joins TRBV28 to TRBJ1-4; D is unclear. Trimming shortened V by 7 bases and J by 4 bases, and 13 bases separated the two germline ends. CDR3 length equals 14 residues. Germline CDR1 is MDHEN and CDR2 is SYDVKM. In DNA, the CDR3 is TGTGCCAGCAAGTTACAACAGAGTAATGAAAAACTGTTTTTT. Its translation: CASKLQQSNEKLFF.

This sequence joins TRBV7-2 and TRBJ2-1; 9 nucleotides line up with TRBD1. Trimming cost V 3 bases and J 9 bases; bases outside gene matches: 6. CDR1 is SGHTA and CDR2 is FQGNSA in the germline V gene. The CDR3 is 14 residues long. CDR3 residues: CASSLGTGWLEQFF. CDR3 DNA sequence: TGTGCCAGCAGCTTGGGGACAGGGTGGCTTGAGCAGTTCTTC. The whole variable domain, remainder taken from reference TRBV7-2 and TRBJ2-1, is GAGVSQSPSNKVTEKGKDVELRCDPISGHTALYWYRQSLGQGLEFLIYFQGNSAPDKSGLPSDRFSAERTGGSVSTLTIQRTQQEDSAVYLCASSLGTGWLEQFFGPGTRLTVL.

Notes on this clone: Sequence at one end of the junction differs from germline and may be a read error. The chain employs TRBV7-7 and TRBJ2-2, with D hard to call. The CDR3 is made up of 12 amino acids. Germline V gene data show CDR1 as SSHAT and CDR2 as FNYEAQ (reference sequence). CDR3 loop: CASSLLAGELFF. CDR3 DNA: TGTGCTAGCAGCTTACTTGCCGGGGAGCTGTTTTTT.

This sequence joins TRBV11-2 and TRBJ1-5; D is ambiguous. The CDR3 is made up of 15 amino acids. CDR1 SGHAT and CDR2 FQNNGV come from the germline V gene. V was cut by 1 base and J by 0 bases, with 7 bases left in between. The CDR3 DNA reads as TGTGCCAGCAGCTTAGGATCCTATAGCAATCAGCCCCAGCATTTT. Amino acids: CASSLGSYSNQPQHF.

The V and J genes are TRBV19 and TRBJ1-2; 7 bases are shared with TRBD1. This CDR3 is built from 12 residues. Unmatched junction bases numbered 7, after V lost 3 bases and J lost 12 bases. Germline CDR1 and CDR2: LNHDA and SQIVND (reference sequence). CDR3 region: CASSIFETGHTF. The CDR3 DNA follows: TGTGCCAGTAGTATTTTCGAGACAGGGCACACCTTC.